The entry below gives a single T cell receptor (beta chain) sequence along with its context. Its antigen is as yet unknown. TCRdb reprocessed the 5' RACE reads and stores each CDR3 protein as one record, lacking DNA. Its table records 350,000 to 500,000 distinct CDR3 sequences. Germline CDR1 and CDR2: SGHTA and FQGNSA. The CDR3 extends over 14 amino acids. This entry belongs to a study of T cells expressing NK-cell markers. Study background: Seven of the eight sequenced donors were HCMV-seropositive; one was seronegative.

Broader study findings: The same clonotypes also predominated in the CD3+CD56-NKG2C+ fraction of several donors. Certain NKG2C+ T cell clones were expanded, and their HCMV specificity remained unclear. Top CD8+ clonotypes included the dominant CD3+CD56+NKG2C+ clonotypes in roughly 6 donors.

The sample consisted of blood T cells: a sorted CD56 or NKG2C T cell subset, CD4+ or CD8+ T cells, or bulk PBMC T cells (not recorded which). This clonotype was obtained from a woman between 18 and 70 years old in good health. This chain connects TRBV7-2 to TRBJ1-1; TCRdb reports TRBD1, a call that lacks DNA to check it against. The CDR3 loop is CASSSATGGTEAFF.